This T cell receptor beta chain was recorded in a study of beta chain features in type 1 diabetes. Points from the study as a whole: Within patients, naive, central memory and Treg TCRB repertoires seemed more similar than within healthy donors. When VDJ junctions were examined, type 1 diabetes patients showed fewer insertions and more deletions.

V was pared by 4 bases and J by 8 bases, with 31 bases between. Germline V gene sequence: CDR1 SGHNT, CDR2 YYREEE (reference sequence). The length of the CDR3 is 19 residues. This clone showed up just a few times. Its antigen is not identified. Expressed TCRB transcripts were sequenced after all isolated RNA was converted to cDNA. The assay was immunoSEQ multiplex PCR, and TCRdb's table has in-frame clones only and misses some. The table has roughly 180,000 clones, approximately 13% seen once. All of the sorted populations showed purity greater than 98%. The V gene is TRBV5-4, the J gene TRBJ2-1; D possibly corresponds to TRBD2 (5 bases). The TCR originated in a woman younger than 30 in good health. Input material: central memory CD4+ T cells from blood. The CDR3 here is CASSPRIGNQRDNNDEQFF. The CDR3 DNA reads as TGTGCCAGCAGCCCGCGTATTGGAAATCAGAGGGATAACAATGATGAGCAGTTCTTC.